A selection of T cell receptor beta chains follows, all from one sample in a study of T cell responses to AZD1222 COVID-19 vaccine. The data were produced by immunoSEQ multiplex PCR, yet TCRdb's version contains in-frame clones alone and is incomplete. This sample yields some 54,000 clones, of which 80% to 90% are seen a single time; roughly 2% belongs to the top ten. The specimen was peripheral blood, collected on day 0 of AZD1222 vaccination. All receptors derive from an adult in good health. The conserved cysteine and the conserved F or W are not part of the CDR3 here. Fields, in order: V gene, J gene, CDR3 protein.

TRBV19	TRBJ1-2	ASSATPAGQGRGYT
TRBV12-3/TRBV12-4	TRBJ1-1	ASSLQGNTEAF
TRBV5-4	TRBJ2-2	ASSNGRFGTGELF
TRBV5-1	TRBJ2-7	ASSLVAGGLPYEQY
TRBV9	TRBJ2-1	ASSVTSSRGEQF
TRBV7-9	TRBJ2-1	ASPGAGGVSSYNEQF
TRBV19	TRBJ2-3	ASSMGGKGTDTQY
TRBV6-1	TRBJ2-3	ASSELLGGASRDTQY
TRBV11-2	TRBJ1-2	ASSPRTGKGYGYT
TRBV21-1	TRBJ1-1	ASSKLRRGPVNTEAF
TRBV28	TRBJ1-2	ASQGAQGSWGYT
TRBV13	TRBJ1-6	ASSLGGSPLH
TRBV6-5	TRBJ1-1	ASFHDRNTEAF
TRBV7-2	TRBJ1-5	ASSRGTGANQPQH
TRBV6-5	TRBJ2-5	ASSYGTGGTGETQY
TRBV19	TRBJ2-3	ASTHSGVDTQY
TRBV30	TRBJ2-6	AWSSPQGANVLT